These 5 T cell receptor beta chains were sequenced from one sample in a study of regulatory T cells in long-lasting Graves disease. Arm-PCR of CDR3 regions and iRepertoire HTBI primers were the basis on which TCR beta libraries were built. Each CDR3 protein is one row after TCRdb ran MiXCR on the multiplex PCR reads. The sample has about 470,000 distinct CDR3 sequences; 20% are singletons. Time point indicated: persistent/refractory GD, antithyroid drugs over 5 years with positive TRAb. Generation of the TCR library employed RNA extracted from PBMCs. The sample consisted of peripheral blood mononuclear cells (PBMCs), taken when the disease was refractory, from a patient treated with antithyroid drugs. These receptors came from a female donor with Graves disease.

On this clonotype: A read error may be the cause here, since a much bigger clone is one base away. The chain employs TRBV27 and TRBJ2-7; D perhaps matches TRBD2 (5 bases). The germline gives CDR1 MNHEY, CDR2 SMNVEV (reference sequence). The CDR3 is made up of 14 amino acids. The CDR3 nucleotides are TGTACCAGCAGTTACCTCGGTGAGGGCCACGAGCAGTACTTC. Protein sequence: CTSSYLGEGHEQYF.

This clonotype was observed many times. V is TRBV24-1 and J is TRBJ2-2, with D tentatively TRBD1 or TRBD2 (5 bases each). The CDR3 runs 17 residues. Germline V gives CDR1 KGHDR, CDR2 SFDVKD. With 0 bases removed from V and 6 bases from J, the gap between germline ends came to 16 bases. The CDR3 reads CATSDLPWGMYAGELFF. The CDR3 bases are TGTGCCACCAGTGATTTGCCGTGGGGGATGTACGCCGGGGAGCTGTTTTTT.

This clonotype occurred many times. The chain carries TRBV7-3 and TRBJ2-7; D unresolved. Looked up from germline, CDR1 is SGHTA and CDR2 is FQGTGA. The ends were cut back, 2 bases at V and 6 bases at J, with 17 bases in the middle. The CDR3 sequence is 15 residues long. This CDR3 reads CASSLAHSPIPEQYF. The CDR3, as DNA: TGTGCCAGCAGCTTAGCCCACTCCCCTATTCCCGAGCAGTACTTC. The full variable domain, rest sourced from reference TRBV7-3 and TRBJ2-7, is GAGVSQTPSNKVTEKGKYVELRCDPISGHTALYWYRQSLGQGPEFLIYFQGTGAADDSGLPNDRFFAVRPEGSVSTLKIQRTERGDSAVYLCASSLAHSPIPEQYFGPGTRLTVT.

This clonotype was seen repeatedly, ten times or more. The CDR3 region is CATSRASSGSSYEQYF. The CDR3 DNA reads TGTGCCACCAGCAGAGCTTCCAGCGGGAGCTCCTACGAGCAGTACTTC. The rearrangement joins TRBV15 to TRBJ2-7; TRBD2 aligns across 8 bases. The length of the CDR3 is 16 residues. CDR1 is LNHNV, CDR2 YYDKDF, per germline (reference sequence). V dropped 1 base and J dropped 0; count of bases not matched to a gene: 5.

The chain is built from TRBV9 and TRBJ1-4; 10 positions match TRBD1. This CDR3 comprises 17 residues. Looked up from germline, CDR1 is SGDLS and CDR2 is YYNGEE. V lost 3 bases to trimming and J lost 2 bases; unmatched junction nucleotides: 7. The CDR3 protein is CASSAPRGQGTNEKLFF. The CDR3 region has the DNA TGTGCCAGCAGCGCCCCGAGGGGACAGGGGACTAATGAAAAACTGTTTTTT. Combining the CDR3 with reference TRBV9 and TRBJ1-4 gives the whole variable domain DSGVTQTPKHLITATGQRVTLRCSPRSGDLSVYWYQQSLDQGLQFLIQYYNGEERAKGNILERFSAQQFPDLHSELNLSSLELGDSALYFCASSAPRGQGTNEKLFFGSGTQLSVL.